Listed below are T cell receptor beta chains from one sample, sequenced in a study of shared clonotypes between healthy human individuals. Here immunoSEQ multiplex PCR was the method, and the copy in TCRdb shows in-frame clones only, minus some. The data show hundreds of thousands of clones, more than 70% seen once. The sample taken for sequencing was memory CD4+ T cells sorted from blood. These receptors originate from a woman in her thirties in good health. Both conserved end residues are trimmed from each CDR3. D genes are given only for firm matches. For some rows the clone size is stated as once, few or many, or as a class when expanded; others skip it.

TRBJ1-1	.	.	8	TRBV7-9	ASSLGGAF
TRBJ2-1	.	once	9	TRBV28	ASSLRDEQF
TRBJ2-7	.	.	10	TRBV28	ASSFSVSEQY
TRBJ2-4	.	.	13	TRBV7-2	ASRQAGTAKNIQY
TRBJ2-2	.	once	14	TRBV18	ASSPPRGSNTGELF
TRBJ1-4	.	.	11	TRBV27	ASAGQYNEKLF
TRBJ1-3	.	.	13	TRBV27	ASSLWGPGGNTIY
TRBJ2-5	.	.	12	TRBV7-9	ASSYGGGVETQY
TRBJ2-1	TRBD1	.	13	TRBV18	ASSPMEQGGGEQF
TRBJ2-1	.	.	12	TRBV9	ASSPYPGANEQF
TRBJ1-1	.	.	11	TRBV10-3	AISLDWNTEAF
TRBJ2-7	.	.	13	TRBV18	ASSTARTDNYEQY
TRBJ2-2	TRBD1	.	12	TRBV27	ASSTGTGSRELF
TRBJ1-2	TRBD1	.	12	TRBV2	ASSSTGGGYGYT
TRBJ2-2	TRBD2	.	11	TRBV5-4	ASSPPREGELF
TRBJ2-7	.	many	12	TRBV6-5	ASSYTRDSYEQY
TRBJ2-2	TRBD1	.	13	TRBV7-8	ASSPDRGSTGELF
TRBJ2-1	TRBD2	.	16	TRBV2	ASSEARRGTSGMAEQF
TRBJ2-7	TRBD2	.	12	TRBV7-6	ASRSGGSSYEQY
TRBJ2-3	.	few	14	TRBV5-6	ASRFLGGGGTDTQY
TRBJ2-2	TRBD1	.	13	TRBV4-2	ASSQGTGTTGELF
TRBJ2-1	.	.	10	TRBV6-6	ASSYSLNEQF